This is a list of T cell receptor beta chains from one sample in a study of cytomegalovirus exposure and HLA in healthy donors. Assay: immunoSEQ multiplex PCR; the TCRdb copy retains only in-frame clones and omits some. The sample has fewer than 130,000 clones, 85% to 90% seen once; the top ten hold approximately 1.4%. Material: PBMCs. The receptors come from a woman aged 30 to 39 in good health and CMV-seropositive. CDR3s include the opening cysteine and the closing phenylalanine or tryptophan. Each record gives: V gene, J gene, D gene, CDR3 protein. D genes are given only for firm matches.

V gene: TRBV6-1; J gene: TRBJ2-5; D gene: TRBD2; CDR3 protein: CASRKSGGHKETQYF
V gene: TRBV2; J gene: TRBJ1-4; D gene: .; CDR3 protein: CASSPTGFGEKLFF
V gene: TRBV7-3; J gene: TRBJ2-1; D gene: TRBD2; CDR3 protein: CASSLTGGHNNEQFF
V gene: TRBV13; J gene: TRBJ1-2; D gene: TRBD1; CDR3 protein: CASSPRDSYGYTF
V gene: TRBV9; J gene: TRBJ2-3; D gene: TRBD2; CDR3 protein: CASSGGEASGTSTDTQYF
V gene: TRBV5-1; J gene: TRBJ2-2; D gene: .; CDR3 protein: CASSSYTGELFF
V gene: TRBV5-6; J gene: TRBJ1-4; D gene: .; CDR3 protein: CASSFGLESDEKLFF
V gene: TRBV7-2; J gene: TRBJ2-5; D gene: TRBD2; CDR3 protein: CASSFVAGARQETQYF
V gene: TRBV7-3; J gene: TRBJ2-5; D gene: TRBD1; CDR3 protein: CASSLAQGVRETQYF
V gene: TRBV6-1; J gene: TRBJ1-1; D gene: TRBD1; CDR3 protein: CASSATGGSRVNTEAFF
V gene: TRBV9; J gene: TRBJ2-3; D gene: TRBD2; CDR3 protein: CASSVTSGGTDTQYF
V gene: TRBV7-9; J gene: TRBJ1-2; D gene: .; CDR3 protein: CASSLQGPGYGYTF
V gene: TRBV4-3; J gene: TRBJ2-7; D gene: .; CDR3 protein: CASSQVPGQSYEQYF
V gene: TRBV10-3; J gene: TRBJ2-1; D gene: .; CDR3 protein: CAISELNNEQFF
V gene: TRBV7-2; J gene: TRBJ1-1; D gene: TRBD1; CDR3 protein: CASRRQGASAFF
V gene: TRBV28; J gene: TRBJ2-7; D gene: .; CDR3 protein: CASRPRTTGYEQYF
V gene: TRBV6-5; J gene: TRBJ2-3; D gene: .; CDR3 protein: CASSLRASGTDTQYF
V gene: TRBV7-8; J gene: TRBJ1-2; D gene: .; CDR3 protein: CASSFRSLSGYTF
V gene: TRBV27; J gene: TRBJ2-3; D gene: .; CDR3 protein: CASSPRRGSTDTQYF
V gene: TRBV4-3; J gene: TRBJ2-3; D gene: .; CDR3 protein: CASSQDLAGRRGTDTQYF
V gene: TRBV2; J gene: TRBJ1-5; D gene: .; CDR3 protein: CASRPGGRYWPQHF
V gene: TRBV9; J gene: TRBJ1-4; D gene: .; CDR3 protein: CASSVGGSENEKLFF
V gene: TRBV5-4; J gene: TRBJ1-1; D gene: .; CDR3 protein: CASSDPPGTEAFF
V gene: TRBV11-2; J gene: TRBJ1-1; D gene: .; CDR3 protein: CASSAGVPEAFF
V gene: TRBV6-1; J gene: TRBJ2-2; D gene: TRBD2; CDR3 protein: CASSGGSGGSSNTGELFF
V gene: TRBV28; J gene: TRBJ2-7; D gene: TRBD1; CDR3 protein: CASTSPGGPYEQYF
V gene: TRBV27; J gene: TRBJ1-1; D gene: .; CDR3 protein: CASRGGTNTEAFF